The rows below give T cell receptor beta chains drawn from one sample of a study of cytomegalovirus exposure and HLA in healthy donors. Method: immunoSEQ multiplex PCR; TCRdb's copy keeps in-frame clones and lacks some. Of some 130,000 clones in the sample, 77% were seen once. Material for sequencing was PBMCs. These TCRs come from a male donor in good health and CMV-seropositive. The CDR3 runs from the conserved cysteine through the conserved F or W. A D gene is named only where the DNA matches it firmly. Part of the rows lack a size; the others show once, few, many or a class for expanded clones.

CDR3 length: 13
D gene: TRBD1
V gene: TRBV6-1
J gene: TRBJ2-7
clone size: .
CDR3 protein: CASSADRAYEQYF
CDR3 DNA: TGTGCCAGCAGTGCGGACAGGGCCTACGAGCAGTACTTC

CDR3 length: 18
D gene: TRBD1
V gene: TRBV7-7
J gene: TRBJ1-5
clone size: .
CDR3 protein: CASSSSGTGGVVDQPQHF
CDR3 DNA: TGTGCCAGCAGCTCATCCGGGACAGGGGGCGTCGTGGATCAGCCCCAGCATTTT

CDR3 length: 14
D gene: .
V gene: TRBV18
J gene: TRBJ1-1
clone size: .
CDR3 protein: CASSPRQANTEAFF
CDR3 DNA: TGTGCCAGCTCACCCCGACAGGCGAACACTGAAGCTTTCTTT

CDR3 length: 13
D gene: .
V gene: TRBV19
J gene: TRBJ2-7
clone size: .
CDR3 protein: CASSLGANYEQYF
CDR3 DNA: TGTGCCAGTAGCCTCGGAGCCAACTACGAGCAGTACTTC

CDR3 length: 14
D gene: .
V gene: TRBV19
J gene: TRBJ2-5
clone size: .
CDR3 protein: CASSIEGQGETQYF
CDR3 DNA: TGTGCCAGTAGTATAGAGGGGCAGGGAGAGACCCAGTACTTC

CDR3 length: 15
D gene: TRBD1
V gene: TRBV5-4
J gene: TRBJ1-2
clone size: .
CDR3 protein: CASSQGTGGLYGYTF
CDR3 DNA: TGTGCCAGCAGCCAAGGGACAGGGGGACTTTATGGCTACACCTTC

CDR3 length: 13
D gene: .
V gene: TRBV7-3
J gene: TRBJ2-1
clone size: .
CDR3 protein: CASSLNLYNEQFF
CDR3 DNA: TGTGCCAGCAGCTTAAATCTATACAATGAGCAGTTCTTC

CDR3 length: 15
D gene: TRBD2
V gene: TRBV5-1
J gene: TRBJ2-5
clone size: .
CDR3 protein: CASSLVERDGGKQYF
CDR3 DNA: TGCGCCAGCAGCTTGGTCGAGCGGGACGGGGGGAAGCAGTACTTC

CDR3 length: 14
D gene: TRBD2
V gene: TRBV7-9
J gene: TRBJ2-7
clone size: few
CDR3 protein: CASSYSGSPHEQYF
CDR3 DNA: TGTGCCAGCAGCTATAGCGGGAGTCCCCACGAGCAGTACTTC

CDR3 length: 16
D gene: .
V gene: TRBV6-5
J gene: TRBJ2-7
clone size: few
CDR3 protein: CASSYWGGGLSYEQYF
CDR3 DNA: TGTGCCAGCAGTTACTGGGGTGGGGGCCTCTCCTACGAGCAGTACTTC

CDR3 length: 11
D gene: .
V gene: TRBV9
J gene: TRBJ2-7
clone size: few
CDR3 protein: CASSGGGEQYF
CDR3 DNA: TGTGCCAGCAGCGGAGGAGGCGAGCAGTACTTC

CDR3 length: 12
D gene: .
V gene: TRBV29-1
J gene: TRBJ2-1
clone size: .
CDR3 protein: CSLSKGDNEQFF
CDR3 DNA: TGCAGCCTTTCAAAGGGGGACAATGAGCAGTTCTTC

CDR3 length: 16
D gene: .
V gene: TRBV25-1
J gene: TRBJ2-5
clone size: .
CDR3 protein: CASSDRTSQGRETQYF
CDR3 DNA: TGTGCCAGCAGTGACAGAACGTCACAGGGTCGAGAGACCCAGTACTTC

CDR3 length: 12
D gene: .
V gene: TRBV2
J gene: TRBJ2-7
clone size: .
CDR3 protein: CASRDWVYEQYF
CDR3 DNA: TGTGCCAGCAGGGACTGGGTCTACGAGCAGTACTTC

CDR3 length: 15
D gene: .
V gene: TRBV6-4
J gene: TRBJ2-3
clone size: medium-sized
CDR3 protein: CASRVSGDPTDTQYF
CDR3 DNA: TGTGCCAGCAGGGTTTCGGGGGACCCCACAGATACGCAGTATTTT

CDR3 length: 14
D gene: .
V gene: TRBV2
J gene: TRBJ1-1
clone size: .
CDR3 protein: CASSELIGGTEAFF
CDR3 DNA: TGTGCCAGCAGTGAATTGATAGGGGGCACTGAAGCTTTCTTT

CDR3 length: 16
D gene: TRBD2
V gene: TRBV4-2
J gene: TRBJ2-7
clone size: few
CDR3 protein: CASSQAGTSGSSEQYF
CDR3 DNA: TGTGCCAGCAGCCAAGCCGGAACTAGCGGGAGCTCCGAGCAGTACTTC

CDR3 length: 15
D gene: .
V gene: TRBV27
J gene: TRBJ1-4
clone size: .
CDR3 protein: CASSSRGWGNEKLFF
CDR3 DNA: TGTGCCAGCAGTTCCAGGGGCTGGGGTAATGAAAAACTGTTTTTT

CDR3 length: 16
D gene: .
V gene: TRBV4-2
J gene: TRBJ2-7
clone size: .
CDR3 protein: CASSQEGGGTPYEQYF
CDR3 DNA: TGTGCCAGCAGCCAAGAGGGCGGCGGGACCCCCTACGAGCAGTACTTC

CDR3 length: 15
D gene: TRBD2
V gene: TRBV6-5
J gene: TRBJ2-2
clone size: .
CDR3 protein: CASSDRTSNTGELFF
CDR3 DNA: TGTGCCAGCAGCGACAGGACTAGCAACACCGGGGAGCTGTTTTTT

CDR3 length: 14
D gene: TRBD1
V gene: TRBV2
J gene: TRBJ1-1
clone size: .
CDR3 protein: CATSRGPGNTEAFF
CDR3 DNA: TGTGCCACCTCGAGGGGGCCAGGGAACACTGAAGCTTTCTTT

CDR3 length: 12
D gene: .
V gene: TRBV5-1
J gene: TRBJ2-7
clone size: .
CDR3 protein: CASSLSGYEQYF
CDR3 DNA: TGCGCCAGCAGCCTAAGCGGGTACGAGCAGTACTTC

CDR3 length: 13
D gene: .
V gene: TRBV10-3
J gene: TRBJ1-1
clone size: .
CDR3 protein: CATETGMNTEAFF
CDR3 DNA: TGTGCCACCGAGACGGGTATGAACACTGAAGCTTTCTTT

CDR3 length: 12
D gene: TRBD1
V gene: TRBV29-1
J gene: TRBJ2-7
clone size: .
CDR3 protein: CSVGTGGSEQYF
CDR3 DNA: TGCAGCGTCGGGACAGGGGGCTCCGAGCAGTACTTC

CDR3 length: 15
D gene: TRBD2
V gene: TRBV28
J gene: TRBJ2-7
clone size: .
CDR3 protein: CASRGGLAGSYEQYF
CDR3 DNA: TGTGCCAGCAGGGGGGGACTAGCGGGATCGTACGAGCAGTACTTC

CDR3 length: 16
D gene: TRBD2
V gene: TRBV27
J gene: TRBJ2-3
clone size: few
CDR3 protein: CASSSRGGGLTDTQYF
CDR3 DNA: TGTGCCAGCAGTTCCCGTGGGGGGGGTCTCACAGATACGCAGTATTTT

CDR3 length: 15
D gene: TRBD2
V gene: TRBV5-5
J gene: TRBJ2-7
clone size: once
CDR3 protein: CASSRTSGNAYEQYF
CDR3 DNA: TGTGCCAGCAGCCGGACTAGCGGCAACGCCTACGAGCAGTACTTC